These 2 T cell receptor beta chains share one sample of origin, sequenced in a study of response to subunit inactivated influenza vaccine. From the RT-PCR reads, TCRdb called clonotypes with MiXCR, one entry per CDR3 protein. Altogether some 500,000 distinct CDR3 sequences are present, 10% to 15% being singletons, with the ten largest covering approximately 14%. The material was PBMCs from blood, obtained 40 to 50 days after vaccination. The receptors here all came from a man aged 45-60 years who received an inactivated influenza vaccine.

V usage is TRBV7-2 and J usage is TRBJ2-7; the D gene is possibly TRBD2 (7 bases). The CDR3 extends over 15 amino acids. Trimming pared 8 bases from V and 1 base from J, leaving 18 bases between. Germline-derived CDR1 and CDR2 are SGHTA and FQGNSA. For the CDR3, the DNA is TGTGCCAGCGCTAGGAGGGGGGGCCCGTCCTACGAGCAGTACTTC. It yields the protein CASARRGGPSYEQYF.

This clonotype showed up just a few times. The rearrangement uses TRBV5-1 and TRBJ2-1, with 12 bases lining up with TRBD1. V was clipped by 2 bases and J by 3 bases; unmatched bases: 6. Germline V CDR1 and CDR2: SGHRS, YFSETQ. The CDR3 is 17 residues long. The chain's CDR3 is CASSFWGQGAFYNEQFF. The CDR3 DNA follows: TGCGCCAGCAGCTTTTGGGGACAGGGGGCCTTCTACAATGAGCAGTTCTTC.